Listed below are T cell receptor beta chains from one sample, sequenced in a study of OX40 agonist ivuxolimab in advanced cancers. This table comes from immunoSEQ multiplex PCR, and its TCRdb copy is limited to in-frame clones, with some not included. The repertoire consists of tens of thousands of clones, with roughly nine tenths occurring once and the leading ten covering approximately 28%. The sequencing here drew on CD4+ or CD8+ T cells sorted from blood, taken in a trial of the OX40 agonist ivuxolimab. These TCRs come from an adult with an advanced solid tumor such as melanoma, head and neck, liver or kidney cancer. Both conserved end residues are part of each CDR3. Fields, in order: J gene, D gene, V gene, CDR3 length, CDR3 protein, CDR3 DNA. A D gene is named only where the DNA matches it firmly.

TRBJ2-1 NA TRBV30 15 CAWRNWATSDNEQFF TGTGCCTGGAGAAATTGGGCGACAAGTGACAATGAGCAGTTCTTC
TRBJ1-1 NA TRBV4-1 15 CASSPTGSLNTEAFF TGCGCCAGCAGCCCTACCGGGTCCCTGAACACTGAAGCTTTCTTT
TRBJ2-5 NA TRBV6-5 13 CASSDGAPETQYF TGTGCCAGCAGTGATGGAGCACCTGAGACCCAGTACTTC
TRBJ2-5 NA TRBV25-1 13 CASSETVQETQYF TGTGCCAGCAGTGAGACAGTACAAGAGACCCAGTACTTC
TRBJ2-7 NA TRBV28 14 CASSGRARSYEQYF TGTGCCAGCAGCGGGCGGGCTAGATCCTACGAGCAGTACTTC
TRBJ1-1 NA TRBV19 12 CASSLRLSEAFF TGTGCCAGTAGTTTGAGACTGAGTGAAGCTTTCTTT
TRBJ2-7 NA TRBV4-3 16 CASSQEIWLEAYEQYF TGCGCCAGCAGCCAAGAAATATGGCTAGAAGCCTACGAGCAGTACTTC
TRBJ1-2 TRBD1 TRBV5-6 15 CASSPTGGNGYGYTF TGTGCCAGCAGCCCGACAGGGGGCAATGGCTATGGCTACACCTTC
TRBJ1-5 NA TRBV7-8 14 CASSLAEGWQTQHF TGTGCCAGCAGCTTAGCGGAGGGCTGGCAGACCCAGCATTTT
TRBJ2-7 TRBD2 TRBV15 14 CATSRSGGAYEQYF TGTGCCACCAGCAGAAGCGGGGGAGCCTACGAGCAGTACTTC
TRBJ2-6 TRBD2 TRBV6-4 18 CASSDSREGDSGANVLTF TGTGCCAGCAGTGACTCGCGGGAGGGCGACTCTGGGGCCAACGTCCTGACTTTC
TRBJ1-1 NA TRBV6-5 13 CASSFRVNTEAFF TGTGCCAGCAGTTTCAGGGTGAACACTGAAGCTTTCTTT
TRBJ1-3 NA TRBV27 14 CASSFSTGSDTIYF TGTGCCAGCAGTTTCTCCACAGGGAGCGACACCATATATTTT
TRBJ2-3 TRBD1 TRBV7-9 15 CASSLKQGGTDTQYF TGTGCCAGCAGCTTAAAACAGGGGGGAACAGATACGCAGTATTTT